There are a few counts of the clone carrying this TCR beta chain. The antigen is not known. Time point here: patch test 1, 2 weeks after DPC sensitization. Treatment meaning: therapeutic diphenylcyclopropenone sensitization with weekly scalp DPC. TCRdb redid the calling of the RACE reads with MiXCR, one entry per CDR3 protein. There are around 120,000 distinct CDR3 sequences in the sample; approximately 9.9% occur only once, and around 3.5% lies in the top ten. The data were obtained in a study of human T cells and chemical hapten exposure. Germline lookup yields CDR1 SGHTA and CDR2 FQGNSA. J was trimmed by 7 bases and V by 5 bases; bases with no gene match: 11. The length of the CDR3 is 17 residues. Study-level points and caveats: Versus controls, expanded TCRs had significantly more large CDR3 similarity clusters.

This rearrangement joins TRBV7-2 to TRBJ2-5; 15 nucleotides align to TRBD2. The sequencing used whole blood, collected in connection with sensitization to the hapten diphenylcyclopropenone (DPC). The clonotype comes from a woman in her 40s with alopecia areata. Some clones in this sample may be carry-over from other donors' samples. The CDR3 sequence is CASSPDRTSGGAGTQYF. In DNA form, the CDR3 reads TGTGCCAGCAGCCCCGACCGGACTAGCGGGGGGGCTGGGACCCAGTACTTC.